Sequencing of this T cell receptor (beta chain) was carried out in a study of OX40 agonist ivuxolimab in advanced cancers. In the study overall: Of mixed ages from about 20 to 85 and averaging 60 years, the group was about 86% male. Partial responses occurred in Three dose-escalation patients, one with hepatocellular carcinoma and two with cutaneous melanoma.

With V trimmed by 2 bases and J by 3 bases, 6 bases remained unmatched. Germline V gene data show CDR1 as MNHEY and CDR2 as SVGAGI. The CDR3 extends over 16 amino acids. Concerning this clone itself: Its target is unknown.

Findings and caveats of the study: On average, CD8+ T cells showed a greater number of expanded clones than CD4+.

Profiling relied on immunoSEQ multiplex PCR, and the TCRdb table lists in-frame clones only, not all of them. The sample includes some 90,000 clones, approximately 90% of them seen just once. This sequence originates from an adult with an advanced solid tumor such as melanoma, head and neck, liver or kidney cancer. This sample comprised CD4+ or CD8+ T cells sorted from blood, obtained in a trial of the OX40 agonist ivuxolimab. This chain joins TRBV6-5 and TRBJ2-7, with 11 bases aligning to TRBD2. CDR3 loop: CASSYDTGTSGYEQYF. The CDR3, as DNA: TGTGCCAGCAGTTACGACACCGGGACTAGCGGCTACGAGCAGTACTTC.